The clone carrying this T cell receptor beta chain showed up just once. The V gene's germline CDR1 is SGHDN and CDR2 FVKESK. The CDR3 sequence is 15 residues long. The junction had 4 bases not matched to a gene; V was cut back by 1 base and J by 9 bases. Generated by immunoSEQ multiplex PCR, the TCRdb table keeps only in-frame clones and is missing some. The data contain 76,000 or so clones, 91% of them seen just once; the ten biggest clones take up 0.2% to 0.3%. These data originate in a study of technical replicates of blood from several donors. This clonotype originated in a human donor in good health. The chain carries TRBV14 and TRBJ2-1; 12 bases are a match to TRBD2. Sequencing was done on a sample of T cells isolated from PBMCs. CDR3 residues: CASSQGLAGGFEQFF. DNA of the CDR3: TGTGCCAGCAGCCAAGGGCTAGCGGGGGGGTTTGAGCAGTTCTTC.